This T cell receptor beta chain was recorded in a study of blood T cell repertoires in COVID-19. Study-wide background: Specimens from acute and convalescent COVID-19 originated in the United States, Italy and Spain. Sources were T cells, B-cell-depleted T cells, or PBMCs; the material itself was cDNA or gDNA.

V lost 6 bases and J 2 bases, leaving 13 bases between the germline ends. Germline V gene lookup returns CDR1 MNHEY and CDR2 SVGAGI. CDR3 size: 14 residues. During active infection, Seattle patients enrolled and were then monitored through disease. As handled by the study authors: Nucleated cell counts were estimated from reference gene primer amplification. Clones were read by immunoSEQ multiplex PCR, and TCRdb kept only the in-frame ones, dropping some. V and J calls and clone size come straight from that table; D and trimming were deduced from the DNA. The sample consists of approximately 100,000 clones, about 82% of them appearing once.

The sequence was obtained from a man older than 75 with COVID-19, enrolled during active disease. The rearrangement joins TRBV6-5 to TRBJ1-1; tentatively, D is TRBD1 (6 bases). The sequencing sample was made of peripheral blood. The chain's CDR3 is CASRGGQDNTEAFF. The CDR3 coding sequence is TGTGCCAGCAGGGGGGGGCAGGATAACACTGAAGCTTTCTTT.